The 3 T cell receptor beta chains reported below all come from one sample, sequenced in a study of cytomegalovirus exposure and HLA in healthy donors. Primers: 60 Vbeta forward and 13 Jbeta reverse. Data came from immunoSEQ multiplex PCR; TCRdb stores just in-frame clones and leaves some out. The repertoire holds about 150,000 clones, approximately 86% seen once, with 6.6% in the top ten. Sequencing used PBMCs. All receptors derive from a woman aged 45-60 years in good health and CMV-seropositive.

This chain joins TRBV4-3 and TRBJ1-2; a possible D gene is TRBD1 (5 bases). Trimming took off 2 bases at V and 4 bases at J, with 14 bases between the two ends. This CDR3 region has 15 residues. Germline V lookup: CDR1 LGHNA, CDR2 YSLEER. The CDR3 spells CASSQTTDRIYGYTF. CDR3 nucleotide sequence: TGCGCCAGCAGCCAAACGACAGACCGCATCTATGGCTACACCTTC.

The rearrangement links TRBV7-7 to TRBJ2-7; the D gene is possibly TRBD1 (6 bases). In germline, CDR1 is SSHAT, CDR2 FNYEAQ (reference sequence). CDR3 length: 13 amino acids. Deletions cut 5 bases from V and 2 bases from J, with 10 bases between. The CDR3 DNA follows: TGTGCCAGCAGCCCACAGGGCCCCTACGAGCAGTACTTC. It specifies CASSPQGPYEQYF.

The chain employs TRBV5-1 and TRBJ2-1; D unclear. Germline V gives CDR1 SGHRS, CDR2 YFSETQ. The V and J ends lost 0 bases and 1 base respectively, with 8 bases between them. This CDR3 comprises 15 residues. For the CDR3, the DNA is TGCGCCAGCAGCTTGGCCGACTCATCCTACAATGAGCAGTTCTTC. As protein: CASSLADSSYNEQFF.